These 24 T cell receptor beta chains originate from one sample sequenced in a study of cytomegalovirus exposure and HLA in healthy donors. Researchers ran the PCR with 60 Vbeta and 13 Jbeta primers. Data came from immunoSEQ multiplex PCR; TCRdb stores just in-frame clones and leaves some out. The sample lists under 45,000 clones, around two thirds seen once, with approximately 8.4% in the top ten. Sequences were obtained from PBMCs. These receptor sequences come from a human donor in good health.

V gene TRBV5-7 combines with J gene TRBJ2-5; D may be TRBD1 (6 bases). TRBV5-7 carries the ORF label, with uncertain function. The V end lost 3 bases, the J end lost 0 bases, and 9 bases lay between the germline ends. The CDR3 is 14 residues long. CDR3 sequence reads: CASSWRQDQETQYF. The CDR3 coding sequence is TGTGCCAGCAGCTGGCGACAGGACCAAGAGACCCAGTACTTC.

This clone was seen only a few times. The V and J genes are TRBV6-5 and TRBJ1-1; D call uncertain. With 0 bases removed from V and 0 bases from J, the gap between germline ends came to 11 bases. This CDR3 comprises 16 residues. Germline CDR1 is MNHEY and CDR2 is SVGAGI. CDR3 nucleotide sequence: TGTGCCAGCAGTTACTCGTACTCGCGAATGAACACTGAAGCTTTCTTT. Translation: CASSYSYSRMNTEAFF.

The J gene is TRBJ2-3, the V gene TRBV28; D possibly corresponds to TRBD2 (5 bases). V was clipped by 4 bases and J by 2 bases, with 7 bases between them. This CDR3 is 13 amino acids long. In germline, CDR1 is MDHEN, CDR2 SYDVKM. CDR3 DNA: TGTGCCAGCAGTTCGGACTTCACAGATACGCAGTATTTT. It encodes CASSSDFTDTQYF.

The genes are TRBV7-9 and TRBJ1-3; D call uncertain. This CDR3 spans 17 amino acids. The V gene's germline CDR1 is SEHNR and CDR2 FQNEAQ (reference sequence). Trimming took off 5 bases at V and 3 bases at J, with 20 bases between the two ends. CDR3 bases: TGTGCCAGCAGCCCACTCACGGGGTTTGTTAGTGGAAACACCATATATTTT. This sequence encodes CASSPLTGFVSGNTIYF. The variable domain in full, with the rest retrieved from reference TRBV7-9 and TRBJ1-3, is DTGVSQNPRHKITKRGQNVTFRCDPISEHNRLYWYRQTLGQGPEFLTYFQNEAQLEKSRLLSDRFSAERPKGSFSTLEIQRTEQGDSAMYLCASSPLTGFVSGNTIYFGEGSWLTVV.

This clone was seen a few times. The DNA for the CDR3 is TGTGCCAGCAGCTTGGGACAGGGGATTGCGGTGCAGTACTTC. This translates into CASSLGQGIAVQYF. The rearrangement links TRBV5-6 to TRBJ2-7, with TRBD1 identical over 8 bases. This CDR3 comprises 14 residues. The germline gives CDR1 SGHDT, CDR2 YYEEEE. With V trimmed by 0 bases and J by 9 bases, 8 bases remained unmatched.

The chain recombines TRBV11-2 with TRBJ2-7; D remains unclear. The CDR3 runs 12 residues. V shed 1 base and J shed 6 bases, with 7 bases lying between them. The germline V gene has CDR1 SGHAT and CDR2 FQNNGV. CDR3 DNA: TGTGCCAGCAGCTTAGGACGAGGCGAGCAGTACTTC. Amino acids: CASSLGRGEQYF.

CDR3 sequence (DNA): TGTGCCAGTACTCCTACTAACTATGGCTACACCTTC. The encoded protein is CASTPTNYGYTF. This chain connects TRBV28 to TRBJ1-2; D is ambiguous. The germline V gene has CDR1 MDHEN and CDR2 SYDVKM. The ends were cut back, 9 bases at V and 0 bases at J, with 8 bases in the middle. This CDR3 comprises 12 residues.

The V call is TRBV6-1, the J call TRBJ1-2, with D unresolved. The V and J ends lost 5 bases and 5 bases respectively, with 9 bases between them. The CDR3 is 12 amino acids. Germline CDR1 is MNHNS and CDR2 is SASEGT. The chain's CDR3 is CASSPLVYGYTF. The CDR3 DNA reads as TGTGCCAGCAGTCCCTTAGTTTATGGCTACACCTTC.

The gene calls are TRBV2 and TRBJ2-1; perhaps TRBD2 as D (6 bases). The CDR3 sequence is 11 residues long. The ends were cut back, 8 bases at V and 14 bases at J, with 16 bases in the middle. Germline V gene lookup returns CDR1 SNHLY and CDR2 FYNNEI. The CDR3 sequence: CASGRTVEEFF. CDR3 DNA: TGTGCCAGCGGGAGGACGGTGGAGGAGTTCTTC.

This clone was seen just once. The gene calls are TRBV27 and TRBJ2-2; D is unclear. CDR3 size: 12 residues. Trimming cost V 4 bases and J 6 bases, with 6 bases left between them. The germline gives CDR1 MNHEY, CDR2 SMNVEV (reference sequence). CDR3 coding DNA: TGTGCCAGCAGTTCTTTAGCCGGGGAGCTGTTTTTT. Translated, it gives CASSSLAGELFF.

V is TRBV19 and J is TRBJ2-2; unclear D gene. V was trimmed by 8 bases and J by 8 bases, leaving 9 bases between them. The CDR3 runs 11 residues. Germline lookup yields CDR1 LNHDA and CDR2 SQIVND (reference sequence). The CDR3 DNA reads TGTGCCAGTGACGCGAGGGGGGAGCTGTTTTTT. Protein sequence: CASDARGELFF. The whole variable domain, remainder taken from reference TRBV19 and TRBJ2-2, is DGGITQSPKYLFRKEGQNVTLSCEQNLNHDAMYWYRQDPGQGLRLIYYSQIVNDFQKGDIAEGYSVSREKKESFPLTVTSAQKNPTAFYLCASDARGELFFGEGSRLTVL.

The chain joins TRBV18 to TRBJ1-2, with D possibly matching TRBD1 (6 bases). With 0 bases removed from V and 8 bases from J, the gap between germline ends came to 10 bases. Germline CDR1 and CDR2: KGHSH and LQKENI. The CDR3 contains 13 residues. CDR3 residues: CASSPPGARGYTF. The CDR3 DNA is TGTGCCAGCTCACCACCGGGGGCGCGGGGCTACACCTTC.

The chain joins TRBV7-2 to TRBJ2-2, with 7 nucleotides matching TRBD2. Germline values: CDR1 SGHTA, CDR2 FQGNSA. The CDR3 spans 15 residues. Trimming removed 5 bases from V and 7 bases from J; junction bases left unmatched: 10. The DNA for the CDR3 is TGTGCCAGCAGCATACAGCGGGGAAGGAACGGGGAGCTGTTTTTT. As protein: CASSIQRGRNGELFF.

This clone has a single count. This sequence joins TRBV7-2 and TRBJ2-7; 15 nucleotides line up with TRBD2. There are 15 residues in the CDR3. Germline V lookup: CDR1 SGHTA, CDR2 FQGNSA. With 5 bases clipped from V and 3 bases from J, the junction kept 2 bases outside the gene matches. DNA of the CDR3: TGTGCCAGCAGCGGGGGACTAGCGGGGGGCTACGAGCAGTACTTC. Translated, it gives CASSGGLAGGYEQYF.

The chain recombines TRBV18 with TRBJ2-7, with D perhaps matching TRBD1 (6 bases). Germline-derived CDR1 and CDR2 are KGHSH and LQKENI. The CDR3 loop spans 15 amino acids. Trimming took 1 base from V and 5 from J, leaving 15 bases between them. CDR3 residues: CASSPLQGARNEQYF. The CDR3 DNA is TGTGCCAGCTCACCACTACAGGGCGCCCGTAACGAGCAGTACTTC.

The V and J genes are TRBV2 and TRBJ1-3; 10 bases fit TRBD1. CDR3 length: 16 residues. The V segment lost 6 bases and the J segment 2 bases; nucleotides outside the gene matches: 7. CDR1 is SNHLY, CDR2 FYNNEI, per germline. CDR3 sequence reads: CASSVIGTGAGNTIYF. For the CDR3, the DNA is TGTGCCAGCAGCGTCATCGGGACAGGGGCTGGAAACACCATATATTTT.

The chain combines TRBV5-1 with TRBJ1-2, with D possibly TRBD1 on 6 matching bases. CDR1 and CDR2 (germline): SGHRS, YFSETQ. The CDR3 length is 13 residues. The V and J ends lost 4 bases and 8 bases respectively, with 15 bases between them. CDR3 DNA sequence: TGCGCCAGCAGCAAACCCACAGGGCGCGGCTACACCTTC. It translates to CASSKPTGRGYTF. Full variable domain (rest looked up from reference TRBV5-1 and TRBJ1-2): KAGVTQTPRYLIKTRGQQVTLSCSPISGHRSVSWYQQTPGQGLQFLFEYFSETQRNKGNFPGRFSGRQFSNSRSEMNVSTLELGDSALYLCASSKPTGRGYTFGSGTRLTVV.

The chain employs TRBV18 and TRBJ2-7; 7 bases line up with TRBD1. This CDR3 contains 14 residues. Trimming at V came to 6 bases and at J to 6 bases, leaving 11 bases not matched to a gene. Germline-derived CDR1 and CDR2 are KGHSH and LQKENI. CDR3 in DNA: TGTGCCAGCTCTCCTTCCGTAGGGGGCTTCGAGCAGTACTTC. Translation gives CASSPSVGGFEQYF.

The chain employs TRBV30 and TRBJ2-3; possibly TRBD1 for D (6 bases). Germline CDR1 reads GTSNPN; CDR2 reads SVGIG (reference sequence). This CDR3 is built from 13 residues. Trimming removed 4 bases from V and 3 bases from J, with 11 bases in between. The CDR3 is CAWNNRVTDTQYF. DNA of the CDR3: TGTGCCTGGAATAACAGGGTTACAGATACGCAGTATTTT.

V is TRBV7-2 and J is TRBJ1-5; D unresolved. In germline, CDR1 is SGHTA, CDR2 FQGNSA. Deletions cut 0 bases from V and 7 bases from J, with 7 bases between. The CDR3 contains 13 residues. The DNA of the CDR3 is TGTGCCAGCAGCTTAGCGCTAGGACAGCCCCAGCATTTT. This sequence encodes CASSLALGQPQHF.

The V call is TRBV10-3, the J call TRBJ2-7; 9 bases line up with TRBD2. V dropped 7 bases and J dropped 4; count of bases not matched to a gene: 2. The CDR3 contains 12 residues. CDR1 ENHRY and CDR2 SYGVKD come from the germline V gene. CDR3: CAIKTSGYEQYF. The CDR3 region has the DNA TGTGCCATCAAGACTAGCGGATACGAGCAGTACTTC.

The chain combines TRBV5-1 with TRBJ2-6; 10 nucleotides match TRBD1. Looked up from germline, CDR1 is SGHRS and CDR2 is YFSETQ. With V trimmed by 5 bases and J by 0 bases, 8 bases remained unmatched. The CDR3 covers 18 residues. DNA of the CDR3: TGCGCCAGCAGGACAGGGACAGGGGACCACTCTGGGGCCAACGTCCTGACTTTC. Translated, it gives CASRTGTGDHSGANVLTF.

This clone has only a few counts. V gene TRBV10-2 combines with J gene TRBJ2-3; D perhaps matches TRBD1 (5 bases). Trimming left V 7 bases short and J 2 bases short, with 13 bases between. Germline assignment: CDR1 WSHSY and CDR2 SAAADI. The length of the CDR3 is 14 residues. The CDR3 region is CASTFGQSTDTQYF. The CDR3 DNA follows: TGCGCCAGCACCTTTGGACAATCCACAGATACGCAGTATTTT.

This chain uses TRBV29-1 with TRBJ2-2; D uncertain. Germline V CDR1 and CDR2: SQVTM, ANQGSEA. The V end was cut by 5 bases, the J end by 6 bases, with 13 bases between. The CDR3 loop spans 13 amino acids. The CDR3 sequence is CSVYSRIAGELFF. As DNA, the CDR3 is TGCAGCGTTTACAGTAGAATCGCCGGGGAGCTGTTTTTT.